A selection of T cell receptor beta chains follows, all from one sample in a study of OX40 agonist ivuxolimab in advanced cancers. Sequencing used immunoSEQ multiplex PCR; TCRdb keeps in-frame clones, though not all of them. The data contain approximately 21,000 clones, about four fifths of them seen just once; the ten biggest clones take up just over 30%. This specimen was CD4+ or CD8+ T cells sorted from blood, taken in a trial of the OX40 agonist ivuxolimab. The receptors stem from an adult with an advanced solid tumor such as melanoma, head and neck, liver or kidney cancer. CDR3s include the opening cysteine and the closing phenylalanine or tryptophan. A D gene is named only where the DNA matches it firmly. Not all rows give a size; the values are once, few, many and, for expanded clones, a class.

d_call,cdr3_length,v_call,clone_size,j_call,cdr3_aa,cdr3_nt
NA,14,TRBV4-1,NA,TRBJ1-1,CASSQDRMNTEAFF,TGCGCCAGCAGCCAGGACCGGATGAACACTGAAGCTTTCTTT
NA,13,TRBV5-1,NA,TRBJ2-7,CASSHSRESEQYF,TGCGCCAGCAGCCACTCCCGGGAAAGTGAACAGTACTTC
TRBD1,15,TRBV28,NA,TRBJ2-7,CASSSGQGATYEQYF,TGTGCCAGCAGTTCAGGACAGGGGGCCACCTACGAGCAGTACTTC
NA,15,TRBV19,NA,TRBJ1-1,CASSSVVGRNTEAFF,TGTGCCAGTAGTTCAGTTGTAGGGAGGAACACTGAAGCTTTCTTT
NA,12,TRBV6-5,NA,TRBJ1-1,CASSYSGGEAFF,TGTGCCAGCAGTTACTCCGGCGGGGAAGCTTTCTTT
NA,12,TRBV19,NA,TRBJ1-1,CASFFRGTEAFF,TGTGCCAGTTTCTTTCGGGGCACTGAAGCTTTCTTT
NA,11,TRBV9,NA,TRBJ2-1,CASSVGDEQFF,TGTGCCAGCAGCGTAGGTGATGAGCAGTTCTTC
NA,15,TRBV5-1,NA,TRBJ2-7,CASPMIRSVFGEQYF,TGCGCCAGCCCTATGATTCGTAGTGTTTTTGGCGAGCAGTACTTC
NA,15,TRBV7-9,NA,TRBJ2-1,CASSPIARAYNEQFF,TGTGCCAGCAGCCCTATTGCCAGAGCCTACAATGAGCAGTTCTTC
TRBD2,15,TRBV7-9,NA,TRBJ2-7,CASSPTSGFSYEQYF,TGTGCCAGCAGTCCGACTAGCGGGTTCTCCTACGAGCAGTACTTC
TRBD2,15,TRBV13,NA,TRBJ2-7,CASSPYGEGLYEQYF,TGTGCCAGCAGCCCTTATGGGGAGGGCCTCTACGAGCAGTACTTC
NA,13,TRBV11-3,NA,TRBJ2-7,CASSLEPGYEQYF,TGTGCCAGCAGCTTAGAACCGGGATACGAGCAGTACTTC
NA,14,TRBV10-3,NA,TRBJ2-7,CAISESGPAGEQYF,TGTGCCATCAGTGAGAGCGGCCCAGCGGGCGAGCAGTACTTC
NA,15,TRBV7-8,NA,TRBJ1-5,CASSLSGSASQPQHF,TGTGCCAGCAGCTTATCCGGGTCGGCGAGTCAGCCCCAGCATTTT
TRBD2,12,TRBV7-3,NA,TRBJ2-7,CASSSSGSEQYF,TGTGCCAGCAGCTCGAGCGGGAGCGAGCAGTACTTC
NA,15,TRBV30,NA,TRBJ1-2,CAWSVPDILVYGYTF,TGTGCCTGGAGTGTACCGGACATCCTCGTCTATGGCTACACCTTC
TRBD2,15,TRBV10-3,NA,TRBJ2-7,CAISGLEHLQNEQYF,TGTGCCATCAGCGGACTAGAGCACCTACAGAACGAGCAGTACTTC
NA,11,TRBV2,medium-sized,TRBJ1-2,CASSDNYGYTF,TGTGCCAGCAGTGATAACTATGGCTACACCTTC
TRBD1,16,TRBV4-1,NA,TRBJ2-2,CASSQEGRGSTGELFF,TGCGCCAGCAGCCAAGAAGGCAGGGGGAGTACCGGGGAGCTGTTTTTT
TRBD2,15,TRBV9,NA,TRBJ2-5,CASSLGTTAMETQYF,TGTGCCAGCAGCCTCGGGACTACTGCTATGGAGACCCAGTACTTC
NA,15,TRBV11-3,NA,TRBJ2-1,CASSLLASSYNEQFF,TGTGCCAGCAGCTTACTAGCGAGCTCCTACAATGAGCAGTTCTTC
NA,16,TRBV19,few,TRBJ1-2,CASRSSRTVTNYGYTF,TGTGCCAGTAGGTCGTCCAGGACGGTAACTAACTATGGCTACACCTTC
TRBD2,15,TRBV5-1,NA,TRBJ2-5,CASSSVAGAGETQYF,TGCGCCAGCAGCTCGGTAGCGGGAGCTGGAGAGACCCAGTACTTC
TRBD1,15,TRBV6-1,NA,TRBJ1-2,CASSPVGTAEWGYTF,TGTGCCAGCAGTCCCGTCGGGACAGCGGAATGGGGCTACACCTTC
TRBD2,17,TRBV7-9,once,TRBJ2-7,CASSSPQPSGRNYEQYF,TGTGCCAGCAGCTCACCCCAACCTAGCGGGAGGAACTACGAGCAGTACTTC
NA,14,TRBV27,NA,TRBJ2-7,CASSYRQGSVREYF,TGTGCCAGCAGTTACCGTCAGGGGTCCGTCCGGGAGTACTTC
NA,13,TRBV6-6,NA,TRBJ2-7,CASSPPGFYEQYF,TGTGCCAGCAGTCCCCCCGGATTTTACGAGCAGTACTTC
NA,15,TRBV2,NA,TRBJ1-6,CASRPDSSYNSPLHF,TGTGCCAGCAGACCGGACAGCTCGTATAATTCACCCCTCCACTTT
NA,13,TRBV5-1,NA,TRBJ2-7,CASSLVSSYEQYF,TGTGCCAGCAGCTTGGTTTCTAGTTACGAGCAGTACTTC
TRBD1,14,TRBV13,NA,TRBJ1-2,CASTETGAGYGYTF,TGTGCCAGCACCGAGACAGGGGCGGGCTATGGCTACACCTTC
TRBD2,15,TRBV9,NA,TRBJ2-5,CASSVVGLATETQYF,TGTGCCAGCAGCGTAGTGGGACTAGCAACAGAGACCCAGTACTTC
TRBD2,16,TRBV15,NA,TRBJ2-1,CATSRAPSGRKPEQFF,TGTGCCACCAGCAGAGCCCCTAGCGGGAGGAAGCCTGAGCAGTTCTTC
NA,15,TRBV19,NA,TRBJ1-3,CASSIQSLSGNTIYF,TGTGCCAGTAGTATACAGTCACTCTCTGGAAACACCATATATTTT
NA,12,TRBV6-4,NA,TRBJ2-1,CASSDGLAKQFF,TGTGCCAGCAGTGACGGGCTAGCAAAGCAGTTCTTC
TRBD2,20,TRBV13,NA,TRBJ2-3,CASSLGGELAGERHTDTQYF,TGTGCCAGCAGCTTAGGAGGGGAACTAGCGGGAGAGCGACACACAGATACGCAGTATTTT
NA,11,TRBV28,NA,TRBJ2-7,CASSLGYEQYF,TGTGCCAGCAGTTTAGGGTACGAGCAGTACTTC
NA,15,TRBV28,NA,TRBJ2-2,CASSLLDADTGELFF,TGTGCCAGCAGTTTACTAGACGCGGACACCGGGGAGCTGTTTTTT
TRBD1,15,TRBV7-8,few,TRBJ2-1,CASSWTGGSYNEQFF,TGTGCCAGCAGCTGGACAGGGGGCTCCTACAATGAGCAGTTCTTC
TRBD1,14,TRBV19,few,TRBJ1-1,CASSDRGFNTEAFF,TGTGCCAGTAGTGACAGGGGATTCAACACTGAAGCTTTCTTT
TRBD2,13,TRBV7-3,NA,TRBJ2-7,CASSIGLGYEQYF,TGTGCCAGCAGCATCGGACTAGGGTACGAGCAGTACTTC
TRBD2,16,TRBV4-1,NA,TRBJ2-7,CASSQASGLVIREQYF,TGCGCCAGCAGCCAGGCCTCGGGACTAGTGATTCGCGAGCAGTACTTC
NA,18,TRBV21-1,NA,TRBJ2-3,CASSKFPYTAPSTDTQYF,TGTGCCAGCAGCAAATTCCCTTATACGGCACCAAGCACAGATACGCAGTATTTT
NA,15,TRBV4-1,NA,TRBJ1-1,CASSQFGLGRLEAFF,TGCGCCAGCAGCCAATTCGGTCTGGGCAGGCTTGAAGCTTTCTTT
NA,11,TRBV27,few,TRBJ2-7,CASNGNNEQYF,TGTGCCAGCAACGGAAACAACGAGCAGTACTTC